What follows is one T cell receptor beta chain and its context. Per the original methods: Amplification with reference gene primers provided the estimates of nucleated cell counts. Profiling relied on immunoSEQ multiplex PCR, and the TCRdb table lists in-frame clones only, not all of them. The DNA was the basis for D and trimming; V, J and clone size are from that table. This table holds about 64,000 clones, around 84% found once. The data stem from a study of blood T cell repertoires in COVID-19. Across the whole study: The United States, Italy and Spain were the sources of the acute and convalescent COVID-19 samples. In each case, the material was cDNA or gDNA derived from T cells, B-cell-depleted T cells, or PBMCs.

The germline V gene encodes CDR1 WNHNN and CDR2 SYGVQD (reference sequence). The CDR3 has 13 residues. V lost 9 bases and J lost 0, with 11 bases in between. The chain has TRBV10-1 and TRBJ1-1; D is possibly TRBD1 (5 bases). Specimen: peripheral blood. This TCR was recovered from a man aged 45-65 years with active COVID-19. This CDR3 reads CASRQTLNTEAFF. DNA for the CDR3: TGCGCCAGTAGACAGACCCTGAACACTGAAGCTTTCTTT.